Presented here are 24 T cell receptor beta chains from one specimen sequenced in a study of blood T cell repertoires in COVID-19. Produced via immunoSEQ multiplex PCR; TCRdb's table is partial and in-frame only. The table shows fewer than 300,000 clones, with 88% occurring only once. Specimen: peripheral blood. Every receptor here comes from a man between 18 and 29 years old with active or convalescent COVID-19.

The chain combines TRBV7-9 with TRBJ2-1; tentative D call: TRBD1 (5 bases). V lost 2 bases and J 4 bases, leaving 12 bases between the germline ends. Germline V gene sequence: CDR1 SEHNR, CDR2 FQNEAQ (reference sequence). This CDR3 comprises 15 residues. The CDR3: CASSLFTGQYNEQFF. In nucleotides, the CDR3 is TGTGCCAGCAGCTTATTTACAGGACAATACAATGAGCAGTTCTTC.

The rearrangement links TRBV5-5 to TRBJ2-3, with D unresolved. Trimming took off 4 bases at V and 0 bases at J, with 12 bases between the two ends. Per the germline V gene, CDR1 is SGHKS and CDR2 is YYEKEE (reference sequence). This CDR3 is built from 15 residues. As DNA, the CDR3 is TGTGCCAGCAGCCCAGTAACCCCTAGCACAGATACGCAGTATTTT. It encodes CASSPVTPSTDTQYF.

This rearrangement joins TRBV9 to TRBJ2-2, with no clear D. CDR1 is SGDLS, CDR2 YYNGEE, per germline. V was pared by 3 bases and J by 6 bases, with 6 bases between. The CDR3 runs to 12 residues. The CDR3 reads CASSATPGELFF. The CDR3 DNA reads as TGTGCCAGCAGCGCTACTCCCGGGGAGCTGTTTTTT.

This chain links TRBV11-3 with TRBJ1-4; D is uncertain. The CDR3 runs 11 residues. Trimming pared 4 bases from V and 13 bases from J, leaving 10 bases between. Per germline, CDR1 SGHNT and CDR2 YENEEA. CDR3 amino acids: CASSSPFRLFF. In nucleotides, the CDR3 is TGTGCCAGCAGCTCCCCGTTCCGACTGTTTTTT.

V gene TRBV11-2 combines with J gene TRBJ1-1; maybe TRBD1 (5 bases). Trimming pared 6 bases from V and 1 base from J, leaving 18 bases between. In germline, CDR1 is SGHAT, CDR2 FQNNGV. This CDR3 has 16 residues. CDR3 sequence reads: CASSPNAGGRNTEAFF. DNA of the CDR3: TGTGCCAGCAGTCCAAACGCGGGGGGACGGAACACTGAAGCTTTCTTT.

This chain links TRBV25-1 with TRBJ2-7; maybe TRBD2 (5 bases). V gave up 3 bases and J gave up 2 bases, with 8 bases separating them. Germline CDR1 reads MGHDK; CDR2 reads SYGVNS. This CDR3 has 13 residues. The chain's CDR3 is CASSDRGTYEQYF. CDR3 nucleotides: TGTGCCAGCAGTGATCGGGGAACCTACGAGCAGTACTTC.

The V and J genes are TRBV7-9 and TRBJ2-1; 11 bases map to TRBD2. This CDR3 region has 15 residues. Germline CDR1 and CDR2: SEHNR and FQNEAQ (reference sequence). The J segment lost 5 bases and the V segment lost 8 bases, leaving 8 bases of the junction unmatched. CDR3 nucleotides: TGTGCCAGCCGCAAAACGGGACTAGCGGACAATGAGCAGTTCTTC. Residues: CASRKTGLADNEQFF.

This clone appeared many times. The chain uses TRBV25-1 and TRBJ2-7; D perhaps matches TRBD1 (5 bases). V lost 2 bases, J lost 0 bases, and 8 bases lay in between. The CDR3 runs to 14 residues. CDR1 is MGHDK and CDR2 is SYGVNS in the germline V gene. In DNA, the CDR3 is TGTGCCAGCAGTGAAACAGGTAGCTCCTACGAGCAGTACTTC. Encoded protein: CASSETGSSYEQYF.

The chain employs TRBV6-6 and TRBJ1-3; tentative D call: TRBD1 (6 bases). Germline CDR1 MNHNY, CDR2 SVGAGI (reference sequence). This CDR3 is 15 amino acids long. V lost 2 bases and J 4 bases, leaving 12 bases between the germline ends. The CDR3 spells CASSYGRDMGNTIYF. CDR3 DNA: TGTGCCAGCAGTTACGGAAGGGACATGGGAAACACCATATATTTT.

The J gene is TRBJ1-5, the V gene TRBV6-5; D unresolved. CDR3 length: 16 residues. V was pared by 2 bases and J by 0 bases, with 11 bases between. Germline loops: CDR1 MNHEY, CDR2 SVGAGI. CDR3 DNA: TGTGCCAGCAGTTACGGTCAGGCTTATAGCAATCAGCCCCAGCATTTT. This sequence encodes CASSYGQAYSNQPQHF.

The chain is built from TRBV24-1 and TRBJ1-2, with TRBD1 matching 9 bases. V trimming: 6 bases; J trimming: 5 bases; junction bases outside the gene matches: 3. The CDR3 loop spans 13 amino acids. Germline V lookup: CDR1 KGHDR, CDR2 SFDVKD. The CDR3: CATSRGTGYGYTF. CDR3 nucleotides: TGTGCCACCAGTCGAGGGACAGGGTATGGCTACACCTTC.

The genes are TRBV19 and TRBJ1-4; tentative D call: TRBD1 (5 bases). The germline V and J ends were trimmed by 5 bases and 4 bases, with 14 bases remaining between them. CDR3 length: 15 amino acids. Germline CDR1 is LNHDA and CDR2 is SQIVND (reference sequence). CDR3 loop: CASSPRDGLNEKLFF. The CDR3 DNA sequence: TGTGCCAGTAGTCCGCGGGACGGCCTTAATGAAAAACTGTTTTTT. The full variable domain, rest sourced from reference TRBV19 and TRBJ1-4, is DGGITQSPKYLFRKEGQNVTLSCEQNLNHDAMYWYRQDPGQGLRLIYYSQIVNDFQKGDIAEGYSVSREKKESFPLTVTSAQKNPTAFYLCASSPRDGLNEKLFFGSGTQLSVL.

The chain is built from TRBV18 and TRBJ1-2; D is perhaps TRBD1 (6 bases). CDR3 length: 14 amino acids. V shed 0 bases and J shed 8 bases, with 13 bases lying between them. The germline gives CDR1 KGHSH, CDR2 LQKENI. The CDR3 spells CASSPPHRVGGYTF. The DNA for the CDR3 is TGTGCCAGCTCACCACCGCACAGGGTGGGAGGCTACACCTTC.

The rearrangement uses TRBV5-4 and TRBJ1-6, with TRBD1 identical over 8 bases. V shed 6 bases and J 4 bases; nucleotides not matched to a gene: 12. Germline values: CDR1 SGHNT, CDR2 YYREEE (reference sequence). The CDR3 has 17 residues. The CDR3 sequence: CASNKNSRQGYNSPLHF. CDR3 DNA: TGTGCCAGCAACAAGAACTCCAGACAGGGGTATAATTCACCCCTCCACTTT. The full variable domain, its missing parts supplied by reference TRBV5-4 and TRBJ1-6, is ETGVTQSPTHLIKTRGQQVTLRCSSQSGHNTVSWYQQALGQGPQFIFQYYREEENGRGNFPPRFSGLQFPNYSSELNVNALELDDSALYLCASNKNSRQGYNSPLHFGNGTRLTVT.

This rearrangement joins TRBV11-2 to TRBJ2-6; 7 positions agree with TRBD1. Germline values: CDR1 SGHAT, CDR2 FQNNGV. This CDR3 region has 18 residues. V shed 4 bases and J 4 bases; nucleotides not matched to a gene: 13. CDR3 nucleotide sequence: TGTGCCAGCAGCTCCTACAGGGGCGCCCCGGGGGGGGCCAACGTCCTGACTTTC. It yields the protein CASSSYRGAPGGANVLTF.

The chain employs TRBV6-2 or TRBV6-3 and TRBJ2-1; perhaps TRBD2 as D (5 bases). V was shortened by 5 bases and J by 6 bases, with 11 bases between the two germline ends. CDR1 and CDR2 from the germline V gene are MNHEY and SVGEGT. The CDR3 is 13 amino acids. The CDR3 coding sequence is TGTGCCAGCAGTCGATGGGAGTCCAATGAGCAGTTCTTC. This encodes CASSRWESNEQFF.

The chain's CDR3 is CASAGQAPYEQYF. In DNA, the CDR3 is TGTGCCAGTGCGGGACAGGCCCCTTACGAGCAGTACTTC. The chain is built from TRBV19 and TRBJ2-7, with TRBD1 identical over 8 bases. The germline V gene encodes CDR1 LNHDA and CDR2 SQIVND (reference sequence). This CDR3 has 13 residues. Germline trimming cut 8 bases from V and 4 bases from J; bases unmatched to any gene: 7.

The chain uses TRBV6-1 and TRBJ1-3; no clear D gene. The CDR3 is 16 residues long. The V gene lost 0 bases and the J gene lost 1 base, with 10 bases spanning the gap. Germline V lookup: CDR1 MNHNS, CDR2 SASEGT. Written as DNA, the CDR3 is TGTGCCAGCAGTGAAGCGGTGGGGAGTTCTGGAAACACCATATATTTT. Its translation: CASSEAVGSSGNTIYF.

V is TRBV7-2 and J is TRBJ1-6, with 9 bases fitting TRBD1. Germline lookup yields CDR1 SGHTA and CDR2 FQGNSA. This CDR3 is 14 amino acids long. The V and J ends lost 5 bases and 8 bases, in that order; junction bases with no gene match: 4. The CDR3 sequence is CASSTGQGHSPLHF. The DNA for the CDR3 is TGTGCCAGCAGCACCGGACAGGGGCATTCACCCCTCCACTTT.

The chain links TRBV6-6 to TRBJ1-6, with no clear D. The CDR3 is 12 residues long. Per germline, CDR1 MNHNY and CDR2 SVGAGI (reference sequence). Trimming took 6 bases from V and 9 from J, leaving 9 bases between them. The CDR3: CASSSWASPLHF. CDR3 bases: TGTGCCAGCAGCTCTTGGGCTTCACCCCTCCACTTT.

The CDR3: CASSVAAGPNQPQHF. The CDR3 region has the DNA TGTGCCAGCAGCGTAGCAGCGGGACCGAATCAGCCCCAGCATTTT. This chain links TRBV9 with TRBJ1-5; D is possibly TRBD1 (5 bases). The CDR3 spans 15 residues. Trimming took 0 bases from V and 4 from J, leaving 11 bases between them. Germline-derived CDR1 and CDR2 are SGDLS and YYNGEE.

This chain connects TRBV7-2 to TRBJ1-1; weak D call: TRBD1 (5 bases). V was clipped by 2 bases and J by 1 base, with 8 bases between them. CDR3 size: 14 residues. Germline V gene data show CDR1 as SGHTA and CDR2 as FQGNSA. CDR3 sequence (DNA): TGTGCCAGCAGCTTACTTACAGGGAACACTGAAGCTTTCTTT. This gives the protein CASSLLTGNTEAFF. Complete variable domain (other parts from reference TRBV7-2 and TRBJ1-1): GAGVSQSPSNKVTEKGKDVELRCDPISGHTALYWYRQSLGQGLEFLIYFQGNSAPDKSGLPSDRFSAERTGGSVSTLTIQRTQQEDSAVYLCASSLLTGNTEAFFGQGTRLTVV.

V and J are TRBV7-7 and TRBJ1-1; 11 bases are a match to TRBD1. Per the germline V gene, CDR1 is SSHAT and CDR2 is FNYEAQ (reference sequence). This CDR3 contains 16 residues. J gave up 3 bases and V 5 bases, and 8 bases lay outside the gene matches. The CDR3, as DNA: TGTGCCAGCAGCCCCATCGGACAGGGGGCTGACACTGAAGCTTTCTTT. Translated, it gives CASSPIGQGADTEAFF.

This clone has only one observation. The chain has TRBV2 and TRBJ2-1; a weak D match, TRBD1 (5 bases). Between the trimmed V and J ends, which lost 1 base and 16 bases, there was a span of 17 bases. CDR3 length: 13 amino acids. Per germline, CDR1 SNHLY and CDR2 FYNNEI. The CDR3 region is CASSEGQMGRVFF. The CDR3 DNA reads TGTGCCAGCAGTGAAGGACAGATGGGCCGGGTTTTCTTC.